A single sample is the source of the 29 T cell receptor beta chains below, sequenced in a study of blood T cells in healthy people across ages. Next came a second PCR, run for about 6 to 12 cycles, which used a sample-barcoded 5' primer along with a J-beta primer mix. One entry per CDR3 protein, called by TCRdb with MiXCR from the 5' RACE reads. This sample has some 940,000 distinct CDR3 sequences, with about 29% found just once. This same sample was also part of a study on T cells of mothers and their children.

The sequencing sample was made of blood. The receptors stem from a woman aged 35 to 49 in good health.

This clonotype was seen at least ten times. J is TRBJ2-1 and V is TRBV6-2 or TRBV6-3; unclear D gene. The CDR3 totals 16 residues. V was trimmed by 0 bases and J by 2 bases, leaving 11 bases between them. The germline CDR1 and CDR2 sequences are MNHEY and SVGEGT. The DNA of the CDR3 is TGTGCCAGCAGTTACTCCCCCTCGGTGGCCTACAATGAGCAGTTCTTC. This encodes CASSYSPSVAYNEQFF.

This clonotype has a handful of counts. The rearrangement joins TRBV27 to TRBJ2-1, with 12 bases matching TRBD2. This CDR3 is 17 amino acids long. The germline V gene has CDR1 MNHEY and CDR2 SMNVEV (reference sequence). The ends lost 0 bases at V and 6 bases at J; junction bases unmatched: 6. This chain's CDR3 is CASSLSLTSGGPNEQFF. In DNA form, the CDR3 reads TGTGCCAGCAGTTTATCCCTGACTAGCGGGGGACCCAATGAGCAGTTCTTC.

The CDR3 loop is CASSAGTSGGLTDTQYF. The CDR3 nucleotides read TGTGCCAGCAGCGCTGGGACTAGCGGGGGCCTCACAGATACGCAGTATTTT. The chain is built from TRBV9 and TRBJ2-3, with 14 bases aligning to TRBD2. Trimming cost V 3 bases and J 2 bases; bases outside gene matches: 5. There are 17 residues in the CDR3. Germline CDR1 reads SGDLS; CDR2 reads YYNGEE. The full variable domain, its missing parts supplied by reference TRBV9 and TRBJ2-3, is DSGVTQTPKHLITATGQRVTLRCSPRSGDLSVYWYQQSLDQGLQFLIQYYNGEERAKGNILERFSAQQFPDLHSELNLSSLELGDSALYFCASSAGTSGGLTDTQYFGPGTRLTVL.

In its sample, this clonotype was seen many times. J is TRBJ2-5 and V is TRBV6-6, with 10 bases fitting TRBD2. Germline V CDR1 and CDR2: MNHNY, SVGAGI (reference sequence). The CDR3 covers 17 residues. The V segment lost 6 bases and the J segment 3 bases; nucleotides outside the gene matches: 13. This chain's CDR3 is CASRDAGASGGKETQYF. CDR3 in DNA: TGTGCCAGCAGGGACGCCGGGGCTAGCGGGGGTAAAGAGACCCAGTACTTC.

This clonotype was picked up many times. The chain joins TRBV20-1 to TRBJ2-5; 8 bases match TRBD2. The CDR3 is made up of 16 amino acids. V was clipped by 5 bases and J by 5 bases; unmatched bases: 16. Germline V gene lookup returns CDR1 DFQATT and CDR2 SNEGSKA (reference sequence). The CDR3 loop is CSAEGLAGELGETQYF. In nucleotides, the CDR3 is TGCAGTGCTGAAGGGCTAGCGGGCGAGCTGGGGGAGACCCAGTACTTC.

This clonotype occurred many times. This chain joins TRBV5-1 and TRBJ1-2; D is ambiguous. This CDR3 has 16 residues. Trimming pared 6 bases from V and 0 bases from J, leaving 18 bases between. CDR1 is SGHRS and CDR2 is YFSETQ in the germline V gene. The DNA of the CDR3 is TGCGCCAGCACCAAGGCCTCAGGACCAGCTAACTATGGCTACACCTTC. It is translated as CASTKASGPANYGYTF.

This clonotype was counted at least ten times. The chain recombines TRBV12-3 or TRBV12-4 with TRBJ2-7, with 7 bases identical to TRBD1. The CDR3 has 13 residues. With 7 bases clipped from V and 5 bases from J, the junction kept 8 bases outside the gene matches. This chain's CDR3 is CASTLDRAHEQYF. As DNA, the CDR3 is TGTGCCAGCACCCTCGACAGGGCCCACGAGCAGTACTTC.

This clonotype was seen more than once but under ten times. Germline is not matched at one junction end, which may reflect a read error. The chain joins TRBV6-6 to TRBJ2-3; D gene ambiguous. This CDR3 spans 14 amino acids. Germline CDR1 is MNHNY and CDR2 is SVGAGI (reference sequence). The CDR3 DNA is TGCGCCAGCAGTCTCATGGGCAGCACAGATACGCAGTATTTT. This encodes CASSLMGSTDTQYF.

V gene TRBV20-1 combines with J gene TRBJ1-5, with 7 bases fitting TRBD1. The germline V gene has CDR1 DFQATT and CDR2 SNEGSKA (reference sequence). Trimming removed 1 base from V and 3 bases from J; junction bases left unmatched: 6. The CDR3 has 15 residues. CDR3 region: CSARVDREFNQPQHF. CDR3 in DNA: TGCAGTGCTAGAGTTGACAGGGAGTTCAATCAGCCCCAGCATTTT.

This clonotype was seen a handful of times. The V and J genes are TRBV9 and TRBJ2-5, with TRBD2 matching over 10 bases. Unmatched junction bases numbered 7, after V lost 0 bases and J lost 5 bases. This CDR3 contains 16 residues. CDR1 is SGDLS, CDR2 YYNGEE, per germline. Here the CDR3 reads CASSVATLAGWETQYF. In nucleotides, the CDR3 is TGTGCCAGCAGCGTAGCTACACTAGCGGGGTGGGAGACCCAGTACTTC.

Worth noting for this clonotype: Given a much more abundant clone one base away, this may be a read error. The rearrangement uses TRBV7-2 and TRBJ2-1, with 9 bases aligning to TRBD2. TRBJ2-7 matches the DNA end more closely, so the J call is doubtful. The CDR3 totals 16 residues. CDR1 SGHTA and CDR2 FQGNSA come from the germline V gene. The CDR3 reads CASSPRRRGGLDEQYF. The CDR3 DNA follows: TGTGCCAGCAGCCCCCGGCGGCGGGGGGGCCTTGATGAGCAGTACTTC.

This clonotype occurred many times. The chain combines TRBV4-3 with TRBJ1-5; D call uncertain. In germline, CDR1 is LGHNA, CDR2 YSLEER. V was pared by 3 bases and J by 4 bases, with 7 bases between. The CDR3 length is 13 residues. CDR3 in DNA: TGCGCCAGCAGCCATGCGGGGAATCAGCCCCAGCATTTT. It translates to CASSHAGNQPQHF.

This chain joins TRBV7-2 and TRBJ1-2, with a tentative D call TRBD1 (6 bases). The CDR3 has 14 amino acids. Germline CDR1 reads SGHTA; CDR2 reads FQGNSA. V dropped 7 bases and J dropped 1 base, with 13 bases sitting between them. The CDR3 protein is CASTPDRLNYGYTF. The CDR3 nucleotides read TGTGCCAGCACTCCAGACAGGCTTAACTATGGCTACACCTTC.

The chain couples TRBV20-1 to TRBJ1-1; D possibly corresponds to TRBD1 (5 bases). V was shortened by 1 base and J by 5 bases, with 14 bases between the two germline ends. CDR3 length: 14 amino acids. Looked up from germline, CDR1 is DFQATT and CDR2 is SNEGSKA (reference sequence). CDR3 DNA: TGCAGTGCTAGAGCCGCGGCGGGGGTTACTGAAGCTTTCTTT. Its protein product is CSARAAAGVTEAFF.

Comment on this clonotype: The junction differs from germline at one of its ends, possibly a read error. The V and J genes are TRBV18 and TRBJ2-5; no reliable D call. CDR3 length: 15 amino acids. Germline CDR1 and CDR2: KGHSH and LQKENI. CDR3 nucleotides: TGTACCAGCTCGCTACCACCAGTTCTGGGGGAGACCCAGTACTTC. Protein sequence: CTSSLPPVLGETQYF.

This clonotype occurred a few times. The CDR3 is CSARGQERMDRRRDTQYF. CDR3 bases: TGCAGTGCTAGAGGGCAGGAGCGAATGGATCGTCGCAGAGATACGCAGTATTTT. The chain uses TRBV20-1 and TRBJ2-3; D gene uncertain. Germline CDR1 and CDR2: DFQATT and SNEGSKA (reference sequence). V shed 1 base and J shed 5 bases, with 25 bases lying between them. The CDR3 has 18 residues.

This clonotype was counted at least ten times. CDR3 in amino acids: CSVNPVGGHQETQYF. The CDR3 DNA reads as TGCAGCGTCAACCCGGTCGGGGGACACCAAGAGACCCAGTACTTC. The chain is built from TRBV29-1 and TRBJ2-5, with D perhaps matching TRBD2 (6 bases). Germline V gives CDR1 SQVTM, CDR2 ANQGSEA. The CDR3 is 15 amino acids. The V end lost 6 bases, the J end lost 0 bases, and 17 bases lay between the germline ends.

Only a few counts were recorded for this clonotype. The chain carries TRBV28 and TRBJ1-4; D might be TRBD1 (5 bases). V was trimmed by 9 bases and J by 7 bases, leaving 15 bases between them. The CDR3 has 13 amino acids. Germline CDR1 MDHEN, CDR2 SYDVKM. CDR3 residues: CASLLGLGEKLFF. The DNA for the CDR3 is TGTGCCAGTCTCCTGGGGCTTGGTGAAAAACTGTTTTTT.

This clonotype came up many times. The rearrangement links TRBV28 to TRBJ1-2, with a tentative D call TRBD1 (5 bases). Trimming stripped 3 bases from V and 4 bases from J, with 12 bases between. The CDR3 contains 14 residues. CDR1 is MDHEN, CDR2 SYDVKM, per germline. For the CDR3, the DNA is TGTGCCAGCAGTTTGGCGAGGGGCGGCTATGGCTACACCTTC. Translated, it gives CASSLARGGYGYTF.

The V gene is TRBV2, the J gene TRBJ2-1, with 8 bases fitting TRBD2. The V gene's germline CDR1 is SNHLY and CDR2 FYNNEI. This CDR3 is 13 amino acids long. The ends lost 7 bases at V and 8 bases at J; junction bases unmatched: 7. CDR3 sequence reads: CASNGGGTHEQFF. CDR3 in DNA: TGTGCCAGCAACGGCGGGGGGACCCATGAGCAGTTCTTC.

As concerns this clonotype: The junction departs from germline at one end; a sequencing error may be responsible. The rearrangement uses TRBV2 and TRBJ2-7, with a tentative D call TRBD2 (7 bases). In germline, CDR1 is SNHLY, CDR2 FYNNEI. The CDR3 is 13 residues long. The CDR3 nucleotides read TGTGCCTGCAGTGTCGGGGGGCGCTACGAGCAGTACTTC. Translation gives CACSVGGRYEQYF.

The chain links TRBV7-2 to TRBJ1-4; TRBD1 might be the D (6 bases). V shed 4 bases and J shed 5 bases, with 14 bases lying between them. Per the germline V gene, CDR1 is SGHTA and CDR2 is FQGNSA. The CDR3 covers 15 residues. The CDR3 DNA is TGTGCCAGCAGCTCCAGGACAGCAAACAATGAAAAACTGTTTTTT. Protein sequence: CASSSRTANNEKLFF.

The chain joins TRBV6-6 to TRBJ2-1; tentatively, D is TRBD1 (6 bases). The length of the CDR3 is 15 residues. The germline CDR1 and CDR2 sequences are MNHNY and SVGAGI (reference sequence). V dropped 2 bases and J dropped 8 bases, with 16 bases sitting between them. CDR3 in amino acids: CASSYPQGSGDEQFF. The CDR3 DNA reads as TGTGCCAGCAGTTACCCCCAGGGGTCAGGCGATGAGCAGTTCTTC.

The CDR3 DNA reads as TGTGCCAGCAGGCCTGGACGGGTGGATGGCTACACCTTC. Amino acids: CASRPGRVDGYTF. The rearrangement links TRBV28 to TRBJ1-2, with D unclear. The V and J ends lost 6 bases and 6 bases respectively, with 14 bases between them. The CDR3 loop spans 13 amino acids. Germline V gives CDR1 MDHEN, CDR2 SYDVKM.

This clonotype was recorded a few times. The chain joins TRBV5-1 to TRBJ2-3; 9 positions match TRBD1. V lost 3 bases and J lost 2; bases outside the gene matches: 10. This CDR3 is 17 amino acids long. Germline V gene lookup returns CDR1 SGHRS and CDR2 YFSETQ. The CDR3: CASSSYPGQGLTDTQYF. Written as DNA, the CDR3 is TGCGCCAGCAGCTCGTACCCGGGACAGGGTCTCACAGATACGCAGTATTTT.

The V and J genes are TRBV4-1 and TRBJ2-1; 8 positions match TRBD2. CDR1 is MGHRA, CDR2 YSYEKL, per germline. This CDR3 comprises 15 residues. The V segment lost 10 bases and the J segment 1 base; nucleotides outside the gene matches: 9. CDR3 loop: CATGSGGLSYNEQFF. CDR3 in DNA: TGCGCCACCGGAAGCGGGGGCCTTTCCTACAATGAGCAGTTCTTC.

This chain joins TRBV5-1 and TRBJ2-6; D possibly matches TRBD1 or TRBD2 (5 bases each). CDR3 length: 16 residues. Germline values: CDR1 SGHRS, CDR2 YFSETQ. V gave up 6 bases and J gave up 0 bases, with 13 bases separating them. Here the CDR3 DNA reads TGCGCCAGCACCCGGGACCCACTCTCTGGGGCCAACGTCCTGACTTTC. Amino acids: CASTRDPLSGANVLTF.

This clonotype was seen repeatedly, ten times or more. The chain is built from TRBV24-1 and TRBJ2-7; D call uncertain. Germline V lookup: CDR1 KGHDR, CDR2 SFDVKD. V was pared by 4 bases and J by 2 bases, with 8 bases between. This CDR3 region has 13 residues. The CDR3 coding sequence is TGTGCCACCAGTGAACCAAGGACCTACGAGCAGTACTTC. Protein product: CATSEPRTYEQYF.

The V call is TRBV29-1, the J call TRBJ2-3; TRBD1 or TRBD2 may be the D gene (6 bases each). Trimming took 4 bases from V and 2 from J, leaving 10 bases between them. The CDR3 runs to 13 residues. Germline CDR1 is SQVTM and CDR2 is ANQGSEA. This CDR3 is CSVGPGATDTQYF. CDR3 bases: TGCAGCGTTGGTCCGGGGGCCACAGATACGCAGTATTTT.